Below are 5 T cell receptor beta chains sequenced from a single sample in a study of Ad26.COV2.S vaccination and SARS-CoV-2 variants. Clones were read by immunoSEQ multiplex PCR, and TCRdb kept only the in-frame ones, dropping some. The sample holds some 480,000 clones, 70% to 90% seen once. Documented treatment: 19 received Ad26.COV2.S at low or high dose, single or two shots; roughly five received placebo; per-sample allocation not given. The samples date from day 63 after the first vaccine or placebo injection. The source material was peripheral blood, sampled in a trial of Ad26.COV2.S vaccine versus placebo. These receptors came from a person aged 18-60 years who received the Ad26.COV2.S COVID-19 vaccine or a placebo.

The gene calls are TRBV5-1 and TRBJ1-4; tentative D call: TRBD1 (5 bases). With 2 bases removed from V and 11 bases from J, the gap between germline ends came to 10 bases. The CDR3 spans 12 residues. Per germline, CDR1 SGHRS and CDR2 YFSETQ. The DNA for the CDR3 is TGCGCCAGCAGCTTTCAAGGGGAGAAACTGTTTTTT. It codes for CASSFQGEKLFF.

The CDR3 nucleotides are TGTGCCAGTAAAGGGACCACCCGCGGGGAGCTGTTTTTT. Protein: CASKGTTRGELFF. This chain connects TRBV19 to TRBJ2-2; perhaps D is TRBD1 or TRBD2 (5 bases each). With 7 bases removed from V and 7 bases from J, the gap between germline ends came to 13 bases. The CDR3 totals 13 residues. CDR1 and CDR2 (germline): LNHDA, SQIVND (reference sequence).

The table lists this clone with a count of one. The rearrangement links TRBV28 to TRBJ2-5; tentative D call: TRBD1 (7 bases). CDR1 MDHEN and CDR2 SYDVKM come from the germline V gene. The CDR3 contains 15 residues. V shed 6 bases and J shed 2 bases, with 16 bases lying between them. In DNA form, the CDR3 reads TGTGCCAGCAGGACGGGGACAGCGGGTCAAGAGACCCAGTACTTC. Translating gives CASRTGTAGQETQYF.

The CDR3 loop reads CASIRLTDTQYF. In DNA form, the CDR3 reads TGTGCCAGCATTAGACTAACAGATACGCAGTATTTT. The chain has TRBV2 and TRBJ2-3, with D possibly TRBD2 on 5 matching bases. Germline values: CDR1 SNHLY, CDR2 FYNNEI. The CDR3 sequence is 12 residues long. With 7 bases removed from V and 3 bases from J, the gap between germline ends came to 8 bases.

The gene calls are TRBV30 and TRBJ2-7; perhaps D is TRBD1 or TRBD2 (7 bases each). CDR1 is GTSNPN and CDR2 is SVGIG in the germline V gene (reference sequence). Trimming shortened V by 0 bases and J by 9 bases, and 18 bases separated the two germline ends. The CDR3 covers 14 residues. The CDR3 DNA reads as TGTGCCTGGAGTGTACGGGGAGGGGGCAGTGTGCAGTACTTC. It codes for CAWSVRGGGSVQYF. Full variable domain (remainder filled in from reference TRBV30 and TRBJ2-7): SQTIHQWPATLVQPVGSPLSLECTVEGTSNPNLYWYRQAAGRGLQLLFYSVGIGQISSEVPQNLSASRPQDRQFILSSKKLLLSDSGFYLCAWSVRGGGSVQYFGPGTRLTVT.